The rows below give T cell receptor beta chains drawn from one sample of a study of blood T cells in healthy people across ages. Using its own MiXCR run on the 5' RACE reads, TCRdb lists one record per CDR3 protein. In the table there are about 760,000 distinct CDR3 sequences, around 25% of which are singletons. This sample was shared with a second study, whose subject was T cells of mothers and their children.

Material: blood. Receptors originate from a boy younger than 18 in good health. The CDR3 runs from the conserved cysteine through the conserved F or W. Fields, in order: J gene, clone size, V gene, D gene, CDR3 protein, CDR3 DNA. The D gene is left open where the match is weak. Some rows have no size entry. The others give once, few or many, or a class for an expanded clone.

J gene: TRBJ2-1; clone size: -; V gene: TRBV7-7; D gene: -; CDR3 protein: CASSLHGVRNEQFF; CDR3 DNA: TGTGCTAGCAGCTTACATGGGGTGAGGAATGAGCAGTTCTTC
J gene: TRBJ1-1; clone size: few; V gene: TRBV6-5; D gene: -; CDR3 protein: CASSSEGWNTEAFF; CDR3 DNA: TGTGCCAGCAGTTCGGAGGGATGGAACACTGAAGCTTTCTTT
J gene: TRBJ2-3; clone size: -; V gene: TRBV7-3; D gene: -; CDR3 protein: CASSLSLDSSTDTQYF; CDR3 DNA: TGTGCCAGCAGCTTAAGTCTAGACTCCAGCACAGATACGCAGTATTTT
J gene: TRBJ1-4; clone size: many; V gene: TRBV20-1; D gene: -; CDR3 protein: CSAMGSVSEKLFF; CDR3 DNA: TGCAGTGCTATGGGGAGCGTCTCTGAAAAACTGTTTTTT
J gene: TRBJ2-7; clone size: -; V gene: TRBV27; D gene: -; CDR3 protein: CASSSPRAPDEQYF; CDR3 DNA: TGTGCCAGCAGTAGCCCCCGGGCCCCTGACGAGCAGTACTTC
J gene: TRBJ2-1; clone size: -; V gene: TRBV9; D gene: -; CDR3 protein: CASSPPGATEQFF; CDR3 DNA: TGTGCCAGCAGCCCTCCGGGGGCCACTGAGCAGTTCTTC
J gene: TRBJ2-1; clone size: few; V gene: TRBV7-6; D gene: TRBD2; CDR3 protein: CASSPASGRLNNEQFF; CDR3 DNA: TGTGCCAGCAGCCCGGCTAGCGGGAGATTGAACAATGAGCAGTTCTTC
J gene: TRBJ2-7; clone size: -; V gene: TRBV12-3/TRBV12-4; D gene: TRBD1; CDR3 protein: CASSQGAWEQYF; CDR3 DNA: TGTGCCAGCAGCCAGGGGGCGTGGGAGCAGTACTTC
J gene: TRBJ1-2; clone size: few; V gene: TRBV28; D gene: TRBD1; CDR3 protein: CASSLPGGQTIYGYTF; CDR3 DNA: TGTGCCAGCAGTTTACCAGGGGGACAGACAATCTATGGCTACACCTTC
J gene: TRBJ2-1; clone size: -; V gene: TRBV12-3/TRBV12-4; D gene: -; CDR3 protein: CAGSLQHRVDEQFF; CDR3 DNA: TGTGCCGGCAGTTTACAGCACAGGGTCGATGAGCAGTTCTTC
J gene: TRBJ1-1; clone size: -; V gene: TRBV5-1; D gene: -; CDR3 protein: CASSLGGLKNTEAFF; CDR3 DNA: TGCGCCAGCAGCTTGGGAGGGTTGAAGAACACTGAAGCTTTCTTT
J gene: TRBJ2-3; clone size: -; V gene: TRBV7-9; D gene: -; CDR3 protein: CASSLWSAGPDTQYF; CDR3 DNA: TGTGCCAGCAGCTTATGGTCCGCCGGGCCAGATACGCAGTATTTT
J gene: TRBJ2-1; clone size: few; V gene: TRBV20-1; D gene: -; CDR3 protein: CSARDGATEFF; CDR3 DNA: TGCAGTGCTAGAGATGGGGCAACGGAGTTCTTC
J gene: TRBJ1-2; clone size: -; V gene: TRBV29-1; D gene: -; CDR3 protein: CSVEDWVRVDYGYTF; CDR3 DNA: TGCAGCGTTGAAGATTGGGTCAGGGTGGACTATGGCTACACCTTC
J gene: TRBJ2-2; clone size: -; V gene: TRBV6-1; D gene: -; CDR3 protein: CASSVRGVEVGGRNTGELFF; CDR3 DNA: TGTGCCAGCAGTGTCCGTGGGGTAGAGGTCGGGGGGCGAAACACCGGGGAGCTGTTTTTT
J gene: TRBJ2-5; clone size: -; V gene: TRBV15; D gene: TRBD1; CDR3 protein: CATSRGDRGSTNERFF; CDR3 DNA: TGTGCCACCAGCAGAGGGGACAGGGGGTCCACCAATGAGCGGTTTTTC
J gene: TRBJ1-4; clone size: -; V gene: TRBV7-8; D gene: -; CDR3 protein: CASSIQLMDSGEKLFF; CDR3 DNA: TGTGCCAGCAGCATTCAGCTAATGGACAGCGGTGAAAAACTGTTTTTT
J gene: TRBJ2-7; clone size: many; V gene: TRBV6-1; D gene: -; CDR3 protein: CASSRDGTYEQYF; CDR3 DNA: TGTGCCAGCAGTCGGGACGGCACCTACGAGCAGTACTTC
J gene: TRBJ2-1; clone size: -; V gene: TRBV7-2; D gene: TRBD2; CDR3 protein: CASSLAGLAGSDEQFF; CDR3 DNA: TGTGCCAGCAGCTTAGCCGGACTAGCGGGATCGGATGAGCAGTTCTTC
J gene: TRBJ2-5; clone size: -; V gene: TRBV7-9; D gene: -; CDR3 protein: CATRAGSQETQYF; CDR3 DNA: TGTGCCACCCGGGCGGGATCCCAAGAGACCCAGTACTTC
J gene: TRBJ2-5; clone size: few; V gene: TRBV4-2; D gene: TRBD2; CDR3 protein: CASSQAGGIETQYF; CDR3 DNA: TGTGCCAGCAGCCAAGCGGGGGGAATCGAGACCCAGTACTTC
J gene: TRBJ2-6; clone size: many; V gene: TRBV10-3; D gene: -; CDR3 protein: CAISAQGGSGANVLTF; CDR3 DNA: TGTGCCATCAGTGCACAGGGCGGCTCTGGGGCCAACGTCCTGACTTTC
J gene: TRBJ1-4; clone size: few; V gene: TRBV6-6; D gene: TRBD1; CDR3 protein: CASSYYRTGGEKLFF; CDR3 DNA: TGTGCCAGCAGTTATTATCGGACAGGGGGCGAAAAACTGTTTTTT
J gene: TRBJ2-5; clone size: few; V gene: TRBV7-9; D gene: -; CDR3 protein: CASSNVYQETQYF; CDR3 DNA: TGTGCCAGCAGCAATGTTTATCAAGAGACCCAGTACTTC
J gene: TRBJ2-7; clone size: many; V gene: TRBV5-1; D gene: TRBD2; CDR3 protein: CASSFSGGAYEQYF; CDR3 DNA: TGTGCCAGCAGCTTTAGCGGGGGGGCCTACGAGCAGTACTTC
J gene: TRBJ2-7; clone size: -; V gene: TRBV20-1; D gene: TRBD2; CDR3 protein: CSASPQGTSGSRWSYEQYF; CDR3 DNA: TGCAGTGCTAGCCCACAGGGGACTAGCGGGAGTCGATGGTCCTACGAGCAGTACTTC
J gene: TRBJ2-5; clone size: -; V gene: TRBV12-3/TRBV12-4; D gene: -; CDR3 protein: CASSLENSWETQYF; CDR3 DNA: TGTGCCAGCAGTTTAGAAAACTCATGGGAGACCCAGTACTTC
J gene: TRBJ2-5; clone size: once; V gene: TRBV6-6; D gene: TRBD2; CDR3 protein: CASSYPLDSGRPSYF; CDR3 DNA: TGTGCCAGCAGTTACCCCCTCGATAGCGGGAGACCCAGTTACTTC
J gene: TRBJ2-7; clone size: -; V gene: TRBV20-1; D gene: -; CDR3 protein: CSARDFLASYEQYF; CDR3 DNA: TGCAGTGCTAGAGATTTCTTGGCCTCCTACGAGCAGTACTTC
J gene: TRBJ2-3; clone size: few; V gene: TRBV9; D gene: TRBD2; CDR3 protein: CASSGGEREGISPHSWQYF; CDR3 DNA: TGTGCCAGCAGCGGGGGGGAGCGGGAGGGTATCTCCCCGCACAGTTGGCAGTATTTT
J gene: TRBJ2-5; clone size: few; V gene: TRBV28; D gene: TRBD2; CDR3 protein: CASSLGLAGVGFF; CDR3 DNA: TGTGCCAGCAGCCTAGGGCTAGCGGGAGTTGGGTTCTTC
J gene: TRBJ2-5; clone size: -; V gene: TRBV10-3; D gene: -; CDR3 protein: CAIRPKVQETQYF; CDR3 DNA: TGTGCCATCAGACCTAAAGTCCAAGAGACCCAGTACTTC